These 15 T cell receptor beta chains were sequenced from one sample in a study of T cell repertoires in cytomegalovirus infection. MiXCR was run by TCRdb on the reads, yielding one entry per CDR3 protein. This repertoire shows approximately 170,000 distinct CDR3 sequences, approximately 15% found once; its top ten account for about a quarter. Sequencing was done on a sample of PBMCs. The receptors come from a human donor in good health (CMV status not recorded). Some clones in this sample may be carry-over from other donors' samples.

This clonotype showed up many times. This sequence joins TRBV7-6 and TRBJ1-5; 9 positions agree with TRBD1. The CDR3 contains 16 residues. Germline CDR1 SGHVS, CDR2 FNYEAQ. Trimming at V came to 5 bases and at J to 7 bases, leaving 12 bases not matched to a gene. CDR3 region: CASSLGPGQGGQPQHF. The CDR3 DNA is TGTGCCAGCAGCCTGGGGCCGGGACAGGGAGGCCAGCCCCAGCATTTT.

This clonotype was observed a few times. For the CDR3, the DNA is TGTGCCAGTAGACCGGGACAGGCCATCGGGGAGACCCAGTACTTC. Its protein is CASRPGQAIGETQYF. The rearrangement links TRBV19 to TRBJ2-5, with TRBD1 matching over 8 bases. This CDR3 contains 15 residues. Looked up from germline, CDR1 is LNHDA and CDR2 is SQIVND (reference sequence). The trim removed 6 bases at V and 5 bases at J, leaving 11 bases unmatched.

V gene TRBV5-4 combines with J gene TRBJ2-7, with no clear D. V shed 0 bases and J shed 4 bases, with 11 bases lying between them. Germline V gene lookup returns CDR1 SGHNT and CDR2 YYREEE (reference sequence). This CDR3 region has 14 residues. CDR3 residues: CASSLEISAYEQYF. In DNA form, the CDR3 reads TGTGCCAGCAGCTTGGAAATTTCAGCGTACGAGCAGTACTTC.

The table lists this clonotype with a few counts. V usage is TRBV5-1 and J usage is TRBJ1-1, with D perhaps TRBD1 (5 bases). Germline assignment: CDR1 SGHRS and CDR2 YFSETQ. CDR3 length: 16 residues. V shed 0 bases and J shed 0 bases, with 12 bases lying between them. CDR3 amino acids: CASSLDRFAVNTEAFF. The CDR3 DNA follows: TGCGCCAGCAGCTTGGACAGGTTCGCGGTGAACACTGAAGCTTTCTTT.

The chain links TRBV5-6 to TRBJ2-7; 11 bases agree with TRBD1. J was trimmed by 7 bases and V by 7 bases; bases with no gene match: 7. This CDR3 has 13 residues. Germline V gene data show CDR1 as SGHDT and CDR2 as YYEEEE. CDR3 DNA: TGTGCCAGCCTTGGACAGGGGGCGGGTGAGCAGTACTTC. Protein: CASLGQGAGEQYF.

This clonotype was counted between two and nine times. The chain recombines TRBV11-2 with TRBJ2-2; D is unclear. Trimming took off 4 bases at V and 7 bases at J, with 16 bases between the two ends. The CDR3 length is 15 residues. The germline V gene encodes CDR1 SGHAT and CDR2 FQNNGV. CDR3 amino acids: CASSSLRKLGGELFF. CDR3 DNA: TGTGCCAGCAGCTCGCTGAGGAAGCTGGGCGGGGAGCTGTTTTTT. Based on the CDR3 plus reference TRBV11-2 and TRBJ2-2, the full variable domain is EAGVAQSPRYKIIEKRQSVAFWCNPISGHATLYWYQQILGQGPKLLIQFQNNGVVDDSQLPKDRFSAERLKGVDSTLKIQPAKLEDSAVYLCASSSLRKLGGELFFGEGSRLTVL.

This clonotype was detected once. The V gene is TRBV29-1, the J gene TRBJ2-7; 7 bases agree with TRBD1. Trimming took 6 bases from V and 4 from J; bases not matched to a gene: 15. This CDR3 region has 15 residues. CDR1 and CDR2 (germline): SQVTM, ANQGSEA. As DNA, the CDR3 is TGCAGCGTACTTCCCACGGGACAGAGGACTTACGAGCAGTACTTC. Protein product: CSVLPTGQRTYEQYF.

About this clonotype itself: This may stem from a read error, because a much larger clone lies one nucleotide away. The chain couples TRBV7-4 to TRBJ1-1; D uncertain. This CDR3 spans 10 amino acids. Trimming left V 8 bases short and J 2 bases short, with 3 bases between. Germline V gene sequence: CDR1 SGHVT, CDR2 SQSDAQ. The CDR3 bases are TGTGCCAGCCAAAACACTGAAGCTTTCTTT. The encoded protein is CASQNTEAFF.

J is TRBJ2-3 and V is TRBV5-1; possibly TRBD1 or TRBD2 for D (6 bases each). This CDR3 comprises 19 residues. Germline CDR1 reads SGHRS; CDR2 reads YFSETQ. With 6 bases removed from V and 0 bases from J, the gap between germline ends came to 26 bases. The CDR3 DNA follows: TGCGCCAGCACCCCCGGGGGCCGTTCCTTGGTCATAAGCACAGATACGCAGTATTTT. It encodes CASTPGGRSLVISTDTQYF.

This clonotype has only a few counts. This chain links TRBV11-2 with TRBJ2-1; D possibly corresponds to TRBD2 (6 bases). The CDR3 has 14 amino acids. CDR1 and CDR2 from the germline V gene are SGHAT and FQNNGV. Between the trimmed V and J ends, which lost 0 bases and 10 bases, there was a span of 13 bases. CDR3 in amino acids: CASSLEGEASEQFF. The CDR3, as DNA: TGTGCCAGCAGCTTAGAGGGGGAGGCTAGCGAGCAGTTCTTC.

This chain joins TRBV15 and TRBJ1-2; 7 nucleotides line up with TRBD1. J was trimmed by 3 bases and V by 6 bases; bases with no gene match: 7. The length of the CDR3 is 14 residues. Germline V CDR1 and CDR2: LNHNV, YYDKDF (reference sequence). The CDR3 coding sequence is TGTGCCACCAGATTACAGGGGTCTCACTATGGCTACACCTTC. Amino acids: CATRLQGSHYGYTF.

V usage is TRBV28 and J usage is TRBJ2-5; D not certain. V gave up 7 bases and J gave up 0 bases, with 9 bases separating them. CDR3 length equals 13 residues. Germline V lookup: CDR1 MDHEN, CDR2 SYDVKM. CDR3 region: CASIKPDQETQYF. The CDR3 coding sequence is TGTGCCAGCATCAAACCGGACCAAGAGACCCAGTACTTC. Supplemented by reference TRBV28 and TRBJ2-5, the full variable domain reads DVKVTQSSRYLVKRTGEKVFLECVQDMDHENMFWYRQDPGLGLRLIYFSYDVKMKEKGDIPEGYSVSREKKERFSLILESASTNQTSMYLCASIKPDQETQYFGPGTRLLVL.

This clonotype appeared a few times. The chain has TRBV27 and TRBJ1-5; TRBD1 might be the D (5 bases). The CDR3 is 13 residues long. The V and J ends lost 6 bases and 4 bases respectively, with 10 bases between them. The germline CDR1 and CDR2 sequences are MNHEY and SMNVEV (reference sequence). CDR3 region: CASSPAGNQPQHF. The CDR3 nucleotides read TGTGCCAGCAGCCCAGCAGGGAATCAGCCCCAGCATTTT.

This chain joins TRBV19 and TRBJ1-1; D possibly corresponds to TRBD1 (6 bases). Trimming took off 4 bases at V and 1 base at J, with 13 bases between the two ends. Germline lookup yields CDR1 LNHDA and CDR2 SQIVND (reference sequence). The CDR3 runs to 15 residues. In nucleotides, the CDR3 is TGTGCCAGTAGTACCCCGGGAGGGGGGAACACTGAAGCTTTCTTT. Its protein is CASSTPGGGNTEAFF.

This clonotype was seen a handful of times. The chain has TRBV6-1 and TRBJ2-1; 14 bases are a match to TRBD2. V trimming: 2 bases; J trimming: 0 bases; junction bases outside the gene matches: 3. CDR1 is MNHNS and CDR2 is SASEGT in the germline V gene. This CDR3 contains 18 residues. CDR3 DNA: TGTGCCAGCAGTGAACGGACTAGCGGGAGGAGCTCCTACAATGAGCAGTTCTTC. Its translation: CASSERTSGRSSYNEQFF.